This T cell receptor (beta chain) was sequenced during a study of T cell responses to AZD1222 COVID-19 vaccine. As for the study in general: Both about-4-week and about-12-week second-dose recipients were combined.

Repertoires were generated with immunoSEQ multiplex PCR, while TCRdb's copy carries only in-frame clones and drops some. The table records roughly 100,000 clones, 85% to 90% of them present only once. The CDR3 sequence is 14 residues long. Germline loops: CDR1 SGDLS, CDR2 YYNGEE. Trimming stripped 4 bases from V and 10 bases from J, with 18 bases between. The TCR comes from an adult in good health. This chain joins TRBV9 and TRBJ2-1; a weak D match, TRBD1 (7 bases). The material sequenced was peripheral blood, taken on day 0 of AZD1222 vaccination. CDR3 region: CASSPSDRAGEQFF. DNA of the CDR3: TGTGCCAGCAGCCCTTCCGACAGGGCGGGGGAGCAGTTCTTC.